This T cell receptor (beta chain) was retrieved from a study of blood T cell repertoires in COVID-19. Across the study: Samples representing acute and convalescent COVID-19 were sourced from the United States, Italy and Spain. Sources were T cells, B-cell-depleted T cells, or PBMCs; the material itself was cDNA or gDNA.

The CDR3 length is 15 residues. J gave up 7 bases and V 3 bases, and 7 bases lay outside the gene matches. CDR1 and CDR2 from the germline V gene are KGHDR and SFDVKD. In the authors' workflow: The authors estimated nucleated cell counts from reference gene primer amplification. Profiled with immunoSEQ multiplex PCR; TCRdb holds only in-frame clones, not every one. The V and J calls and clone size were taken over from that table, and D and trimming were inferred from the DNA. The sample carries 130,000 or so clones, approximately 83% recorded once. Specimen: peripheral blood. The clonotype was recovered from a woman aged 45 to 65 who had recovered from COVID-19. This chain links TRBV24-1 with TRBJ1-4, with 7 bases lining up with TRBD1. The CDR3 DNA sequence: TGTGCCACCAGTGATAAGGGGGCGGTGGGTGAAAAACTGTTTTTT. It codes for CATSDKGAVGEKLFF.